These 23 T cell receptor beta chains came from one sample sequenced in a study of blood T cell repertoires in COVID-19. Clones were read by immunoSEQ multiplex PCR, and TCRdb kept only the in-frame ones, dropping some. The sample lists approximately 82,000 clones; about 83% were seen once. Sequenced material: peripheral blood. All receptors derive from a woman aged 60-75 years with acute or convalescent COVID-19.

The CDR3 DNA is TGCGCCAGCAGACGACAGGATAGCAATCAGCCCCAGCATTTT. Protein sequence: CASRRQDSNQPQHF. The chain recombines TRBV10-1 with TRBJ1-5; D perhaps matches TRBD1 (6 bases). CDR3 length equals 14 residues. With 6 bases removed from V and 0 bases from J, the gap between germline ends came to 9 bases. CDR1 is WNHNN and CDR2 is SYGVQD in the germline V gene (reference sequence).

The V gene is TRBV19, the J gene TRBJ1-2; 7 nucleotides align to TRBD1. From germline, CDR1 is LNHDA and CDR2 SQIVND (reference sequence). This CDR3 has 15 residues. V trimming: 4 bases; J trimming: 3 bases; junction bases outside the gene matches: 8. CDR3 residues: CASSTPGGKDYGYTF. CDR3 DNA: TGTGCCAGTAGTACCCCAGGGGGGAAGGACTATGGCTACACCTTC.

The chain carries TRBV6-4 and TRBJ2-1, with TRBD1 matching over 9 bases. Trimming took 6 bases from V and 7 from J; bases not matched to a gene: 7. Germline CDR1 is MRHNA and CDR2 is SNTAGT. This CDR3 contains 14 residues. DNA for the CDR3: TGTGCCAGCAGCCAACAGGGGGCTGCAAATGAGCAGTTCTTC. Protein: CASSQQGAANEQFF.

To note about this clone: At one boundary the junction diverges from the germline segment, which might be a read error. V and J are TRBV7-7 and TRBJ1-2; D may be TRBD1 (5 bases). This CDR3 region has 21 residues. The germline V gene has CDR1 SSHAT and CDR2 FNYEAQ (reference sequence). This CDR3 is CASSLCGQRGKTVAGRDGYTF. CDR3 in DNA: TGTGCTAGCAGCTTATGTGGGCAGCGAGGAAAAACTGTAGCAGGGCGTGATGGCTACACCTTC. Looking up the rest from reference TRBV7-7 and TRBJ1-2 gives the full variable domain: GAGVSQSPRYKVTKRGQDVTLRCDPISSHATLYWYQQALGQGPEFLTYFNYEAQPDKSGLPSDRFSAERPEGSISTLTIQRTEQRDSAMYRCASSLCGQRGKTVAGRDGYTFGSGTRLTVV.

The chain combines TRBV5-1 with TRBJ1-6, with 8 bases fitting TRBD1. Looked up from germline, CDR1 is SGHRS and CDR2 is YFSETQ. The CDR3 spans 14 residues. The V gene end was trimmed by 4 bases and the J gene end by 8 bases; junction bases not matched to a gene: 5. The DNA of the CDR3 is TGCGCCAGCAGCGTGGACAGGGACGATTCACCCCTCCACTTT. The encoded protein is CASSVDRDDSPLHF.

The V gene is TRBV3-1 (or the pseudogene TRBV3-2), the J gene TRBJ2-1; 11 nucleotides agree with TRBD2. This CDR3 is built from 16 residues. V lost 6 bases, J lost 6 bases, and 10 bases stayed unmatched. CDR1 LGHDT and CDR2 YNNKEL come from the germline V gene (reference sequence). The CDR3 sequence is CASRLAGGGRGNEQFF. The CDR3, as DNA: TGTGCCAGCAGGCTAGCGGGGGGAGGTCGGGGCAATGAGCAGTTCTTC.

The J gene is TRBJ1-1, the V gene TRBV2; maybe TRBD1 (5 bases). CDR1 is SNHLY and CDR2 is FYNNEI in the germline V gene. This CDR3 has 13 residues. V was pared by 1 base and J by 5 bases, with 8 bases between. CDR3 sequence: CASSEGGGTEAFF. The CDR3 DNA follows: TGTGCCAGCAGTGAAGGGGGCGGAACTGAAGCTTTCTTT.

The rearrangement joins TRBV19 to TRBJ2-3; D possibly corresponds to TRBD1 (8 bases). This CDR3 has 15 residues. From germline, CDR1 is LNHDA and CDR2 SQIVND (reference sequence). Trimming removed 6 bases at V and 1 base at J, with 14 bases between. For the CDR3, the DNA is TGTGCCAGTAGGGAAACAGGGGGGGGCACAGATACGCAGTATTTT. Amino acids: CASRETGGGTDTQYF.

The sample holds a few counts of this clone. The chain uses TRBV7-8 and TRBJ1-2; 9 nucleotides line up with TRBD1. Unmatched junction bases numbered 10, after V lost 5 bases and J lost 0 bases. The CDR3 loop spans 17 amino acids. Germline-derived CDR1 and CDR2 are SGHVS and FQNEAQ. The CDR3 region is CASSPRTGDPTNYGYTF. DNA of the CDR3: TGTGCCAGCAGCCCCAGGACAGGGGACCCTACTAACTATGGCTACACCTTC.

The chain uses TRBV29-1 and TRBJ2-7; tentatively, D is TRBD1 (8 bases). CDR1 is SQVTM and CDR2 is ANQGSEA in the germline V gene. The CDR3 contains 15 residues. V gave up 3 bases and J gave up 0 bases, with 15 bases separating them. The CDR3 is CSVDSGDRPSYEQYF. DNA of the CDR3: TGCAGCGTTGACAGCGGGGACAGGCCCTCCTACGAGCAGTACTTC.

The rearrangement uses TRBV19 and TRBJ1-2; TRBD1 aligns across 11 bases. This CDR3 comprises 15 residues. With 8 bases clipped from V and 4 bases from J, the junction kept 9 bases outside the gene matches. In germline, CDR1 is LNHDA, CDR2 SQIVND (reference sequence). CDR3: CASWGWDRGTYGYTF. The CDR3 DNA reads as TGTGCCAGTTGGGGTTGGGACAGGGGGACCTATGGCTACACCTTC.

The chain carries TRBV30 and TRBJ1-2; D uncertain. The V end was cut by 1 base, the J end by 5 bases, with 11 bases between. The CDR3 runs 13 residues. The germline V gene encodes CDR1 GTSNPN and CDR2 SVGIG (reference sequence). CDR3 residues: CAWSGSGSYGYTF. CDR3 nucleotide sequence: TGTGCCTGGAGTGGGTCGGGGAGTTATGGCTACACCTTC.

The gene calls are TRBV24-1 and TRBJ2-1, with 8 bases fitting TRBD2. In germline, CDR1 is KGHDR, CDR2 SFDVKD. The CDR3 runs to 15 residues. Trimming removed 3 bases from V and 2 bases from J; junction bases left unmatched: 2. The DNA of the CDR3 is TGTGCCACCAGTGATGGCGGGGGGCCCTACAATGAGCAGTTCTTC. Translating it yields CATSDGGGPYNEQFF.

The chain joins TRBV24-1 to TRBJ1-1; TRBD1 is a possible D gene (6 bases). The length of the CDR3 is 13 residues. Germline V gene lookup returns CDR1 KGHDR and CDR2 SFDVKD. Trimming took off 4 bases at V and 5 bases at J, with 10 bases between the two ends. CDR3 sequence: CATSEGARTEAFF. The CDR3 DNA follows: TGTGCCACCAGTGAGGGGGCTCGGACTGAAGCTTTCTTT.

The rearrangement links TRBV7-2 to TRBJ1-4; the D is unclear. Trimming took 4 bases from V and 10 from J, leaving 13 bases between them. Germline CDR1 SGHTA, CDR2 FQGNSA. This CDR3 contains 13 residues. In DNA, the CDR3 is TGTGCCAGCAGCTCGATACTACCGGGAAAACTGTTTTTT. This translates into CASSSILPGKLFF.

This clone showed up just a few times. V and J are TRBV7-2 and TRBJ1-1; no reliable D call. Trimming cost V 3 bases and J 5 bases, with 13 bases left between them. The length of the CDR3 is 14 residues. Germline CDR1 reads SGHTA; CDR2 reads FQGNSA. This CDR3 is CASSFFGEATEAFF. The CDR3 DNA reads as TGTGCCAGCAGCTTTTTTGGAGAGGCGACTGAAGCTTTCTTT.

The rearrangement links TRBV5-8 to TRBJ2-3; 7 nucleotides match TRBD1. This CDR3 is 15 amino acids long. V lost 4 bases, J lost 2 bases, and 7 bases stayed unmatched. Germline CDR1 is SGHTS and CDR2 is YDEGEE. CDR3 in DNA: TGTGCCAGCAGCCTCGCCGGGACAGACACAGATACGCAGTATTTT. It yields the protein CASSLAGTDTDTQYF.

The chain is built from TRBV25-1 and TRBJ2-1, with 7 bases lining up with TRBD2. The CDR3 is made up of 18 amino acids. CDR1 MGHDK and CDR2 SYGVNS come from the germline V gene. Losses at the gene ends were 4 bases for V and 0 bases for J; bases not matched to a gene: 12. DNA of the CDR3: TGTGCCAGCAGTGTCAGGTCGGGGGGTCCCAGCTCCTACAATGAGCAGTTCTTC. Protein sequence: CASSVRSGGPSSYNEQFF.

The DNA for the CDR3 is TGCGCCAGCACCCTGGACATTCTCTACGAGCAGTACTTC. This encodes CASTLDILYEQYF. This sequence joins TRBV5-1 and TRBJ2-7; D is possibly TRBD1 (5 bases). The CDR3 consists of 13 residues. Trimming removed 6 bases at V and 3 bases at J, with 13 bases between. Per germline, CDR1 SGHRS and CDR2 YFSETQ.

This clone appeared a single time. The CDR3 DNA reads as TGTGCCAGCAGCGTATCGAGGGACACCGGGGAGCTGTTTTTT. It is translated as CASSVSRDTGELFF. The chain combines TRBV9 with TRBJ2-2; D perhaps matches TRBD2 (5 bases). The CDR3 has 14 residues. Germline-derived CDR1 and CDR2 are SGDLS and YYNGEE. The V gene lost 1 base and the J gene lost 3 bases, with 7 bases spanning the gap.

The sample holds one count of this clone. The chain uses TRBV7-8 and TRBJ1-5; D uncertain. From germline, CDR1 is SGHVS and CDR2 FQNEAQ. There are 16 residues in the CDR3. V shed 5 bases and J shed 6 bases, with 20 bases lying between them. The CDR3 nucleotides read TGTGCCAGCAGCGCTTTGGGGAAAATGAGCGGTCAGCCCCAGCATTTT. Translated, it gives CASSALGKMSGQPQHF. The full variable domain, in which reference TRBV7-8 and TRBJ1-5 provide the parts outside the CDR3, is GAGVSQSPRYKVAKRGQDVALRCDPISGHVSLFWYQQALGQGPEFLTYFQNEAQLDKSGLPSDRFFAERPEGSVSTLKIQRTQQEDSAVYLCASSALGKMSGQPQHFGDGTRLSIL.

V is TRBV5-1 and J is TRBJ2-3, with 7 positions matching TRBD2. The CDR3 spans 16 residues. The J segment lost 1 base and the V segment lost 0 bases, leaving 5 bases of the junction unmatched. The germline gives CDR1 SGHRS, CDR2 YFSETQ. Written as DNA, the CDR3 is TGCGCCAGCAGCTTGGACGGCGGGAGCCGCACAGATACGCAGTATTTT. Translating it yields CASSLDGGSRTDTQYF.

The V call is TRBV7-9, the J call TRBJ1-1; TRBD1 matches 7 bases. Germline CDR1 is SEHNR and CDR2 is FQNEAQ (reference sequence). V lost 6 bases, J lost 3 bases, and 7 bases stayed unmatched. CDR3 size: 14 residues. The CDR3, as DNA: TGTGCCAGCAGTGAGCAGGGGGGACACACTGAAGCTTTCTTT. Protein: CASSEQGGHTEAFF.